This note documents a single T cell receptor beta chain sequence. Its antigen is still unknown. V dropped 2 bases and J dropped 4 bases, with 12 bases sitting between them. CDR3 length: 14 amino acids. In germline, CDR1 is SGHRS, CDR2 YFSETQ. The data originate from a study of cytomegalovirus exposure and HLA in healthy donors. Overall study results and limits: Because they were indistinguishable, some V segments, including TRBV6-2 and TRBV6-3, were excluded.

Researchers ran the PCR with 60 Vbeta and 13 Jbeta primers. In the original analysis: An analysis that came later counted 73 million or so unique TCR beta chains, around 10 million shared. Assay used: immunoSEQ multiplex PCR; TCRdb lists only in-frame clones, some missing. That table supplies the V and J calls and clone size; D and trimming were determined from the DNA. The sample consists of around 160,000 clones, around 77% of them appearing once. The sample taken for sequencing was PBMCs. V and J are TRBV5-1 and TRBJ1-2; D is ambiguous. This clonotype originated in a man aged 50-60 years in good health and CMV-seropositive. The CDR3 reads CASSLSGGGYGYTF. The DNA for the CDR3 is TGCGCCAGCAGCTTATCCGGAGGAGGCTATGGCTACACCTTC.